This T cell receptor (beta chain) was sequenced for a study of blood T cell repertoires in COVID-19. Study as a whole: There were acute and convalescent COVID-19 samples, and they came from the United States, Italy and Spain. Sample material is recorded as cDNA or gDNA derived from T cells, B-cell-depleted T cells, or PBMCs.

Participants were placed into cohorts based on the clinical history they reported. This CDR3 comprises 12 residues. V dropped 0 bases and J dropped 5 bases, with 5 bases sitting between them. Looked up from germline, CDR1 is ENHRY and CDR2 is SYGVKD. Libraries were prepared by immunoSEQ multiplex PCR; TCRdb keeps only in-frame clonotypes and omits some of them. The repertoire holds about 220,000 clones, with roughly 80% as singletons. Sequencing was performed on PBMCs or T cells enriched from blood (not recorded which). The chain employs TRBV10-3 and TRBJ2-7, with D tentatively TRBD2 (5 bases). The origin of this receptor is a woman between 40 and 55 years old with acute COVID-19. Written as DNA, the CDR3 is TGTGCCATCAGTGAGTCTAGCGACGAGCAGTACTTC. Its protein is CAISESSDEQYF.